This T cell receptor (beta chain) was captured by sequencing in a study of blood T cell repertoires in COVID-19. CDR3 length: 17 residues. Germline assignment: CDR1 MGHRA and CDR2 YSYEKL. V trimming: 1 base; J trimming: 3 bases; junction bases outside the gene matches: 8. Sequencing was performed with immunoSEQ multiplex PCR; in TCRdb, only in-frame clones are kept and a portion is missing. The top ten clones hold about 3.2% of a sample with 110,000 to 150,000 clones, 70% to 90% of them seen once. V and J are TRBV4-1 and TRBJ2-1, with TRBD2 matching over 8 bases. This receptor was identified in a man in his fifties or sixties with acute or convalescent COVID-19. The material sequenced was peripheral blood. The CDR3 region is CASSQGSTSGVYNEQFF. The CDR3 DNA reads TGCGCCAGCAGCCAAGGGTCCACTAGCGGAGTCTACAATGAGCAGTTCTTC.